Listed below are T cell receptor beta chains from one sample, sequenced in a study of cytomegalovirus exposure and HLA in healthy donors. Profiled with immunoSEQ multiplex PCR; TCRdb holds only in-frame clones, not every one. The sample carries 150,000 or so clones, 64% recorded once. The sample comprised PBMCs. Receptors originate from a woman in her twenties or thirties in good health and CMV-seropositive. The CDR3 runs from the conserved cysteine through the conserved F or W. D genes are given only for firm matches. Some rows have no size entry. The others give once, few or many, or a class for an expanded clone.

abundance	v_gene	d_gene	j_gene	CDR3nt	CDR3aa
once	TRBV29-1	NA	TRBJ2-7	TGCAGCGTTGAGGGCAGGGGCTACGAGCAGTACTTC	CSVEGRGYEQYF
few	TRBV14	TRBD1	TRBJ2-5	TGTGCCAGCAGCCGACAGGGAAAAGAGACCCAGTACTTC	CASSRQGKETQYF
few	TRBV30	NA	TRBJ1-1	TGTGCCTGGAGCGACGGAGTGAACACTGAAGCTTTCTTT	CAWSDGVNTEAFF
NA	TRBV19	TRBD1	TRBJ1-1	TGTGCCAGTAGTCCCCGACTGGGACAGACGAACACTGAAGCTTTCTTT	CASSPRLGQTNTEAFF
NA	TRBV13	TRBD1	TRBJ1-2	TGTGCCAGCAGCTTATTTCTCCGGGACAGCAACTATGGCTACACCTTC	CASSLFLRDSNYGYTF
NA	TRBV20-1	NA	TRBJ1-1	TGCAGTGCAAACAGATACACTGAAGCTTTCTTT	CSANRYTEAFF
NA	TRBV6-5	NA	TRBJ2-1	TGTGCCAGCAGTTACGGGAGTTCCTACAATGAGCAGTTCTTC	CASSYGSSYNEQFF
NA	TRBV6-5	NA	TRBJ1-5	TGTGCCAGCAGTTACTCGGGCCTCCTCAATCAGCCCCAGCATTTT	CASSYSGLLNQPQHF
NA	TRBV10-3	TRBD1	TRBJ2-1	TGTGCCATCAGTGGAGGACAGGGGGCGATTTCGAGCTCCTACAATGAGCAGTTCTTC	CAISGGQGAISSSYNEQFF
few	TRBV29-1	TRBD2	TRBJ2-5	TGCAGCGTTGAGGCCAGCGGGGGAAATTGGGTTTGGGAGACCCAGTACTTC	CSVEASGGNWVWETQYF
NA	TRBV19	TRBD1	TRBJ2-5	TGTGCCAGTAGTCCTAGGACAGGGAGTGCGGAGACCCAGTACTTC	CASSPRTGSAETQYF
NA	TRBV7-2	NA	TRBJ2-7	TGTGCCAGCAGCCCAGCATGGGGAGGCGAGCAGTACTTC	CASSPAWGGEQYF
NA	TRBV5-1	NA	TRBJ1-5	TGCGCCAGCAGCTTGGAGCAGGGAGGTCAGCCCCAGCATTTT	CASSLEQGGQPQHF